This record covers a single TCR beta chain. As yet, its antigen is unknown. This CDR3 contains 11 residues. Per germline, CDR1 DFQATT and CDR2 SNEGSKA (reference sequence). Trimming shortened V by 4 bases and J by 7 bases, and 10 bases separated the two germline ends. The data were obtained in a study of beta chain features in type 1 diabetes. Study-wide findings and caveats: When Type 1 diabetes patients were examined, their TCRB CDR3s proved moderately but significantly shorter in all four CD4+ subsets. TCRB rearrangement may or may not be influenced by HLA type; here this remained unresolved. The naive, central memory and Treg TCRB repertoires looked more alike in patients than they did in healthy donors.

Expressed TCRB transcripts were sequenced after all isolated RNA was converted to cDNA. This table comes from immunoSEQ multiplex PCR, and its TCRdb copy is limited to in-frame clones, with some not included. The sample lists hundreds of thousands of clones, about an eighth seen once, with approximately 0.022% in the top ten. The sample consisted of naive CD4+ T cells from blood. J is TRBJ1-2 and V is TRBV20-1; D gene uncertain. The TCR comes from a young man with type 1 diabetes. Here the CDR3 reads CSATPDIGYTF. The CDR3 DNA is TGCAGTGCTACTCCAGACATTGGCTACACCTTC.